A selection of T cell receptor beta chains follows, all from one sample in a study of blood T cell repertoires in COVID-19. Sequencing was performed with immunoSEQ multiplex PCR; in TCRdb, only in-frame clones are kept and a portion is missing. Seen here are around 430,000 clones, just under 90% observed once, and the top ten hold around 9.3%. The sample was PBMCs or T cells enriched from blood (not recorded which). These TCRs come from a woman in her 50s who had recovered from COVID-19. Each CDR3 is given with its conserved first and last residue. Fields, in order: clone size, V gene, J gene, D gene, CDR3 DNA, CDR3 protein. The D gene is left open where the match is weak. Rows give clone size only sometimes, using once, few, many, or a class for an expanded clone.

clone_size: many
v_call: TRBV7-9
j_call: TRBJ1-5
d_call: NA
cdr3_nt: TGTGCCAGCAGCTTATTGATGGCGGGGGGGGAGCAGCCCCAGCATTTT
cdr3_aa: CASSLLMAGGEQPQHF

clone_size: NA
v_call: TRBV7-2
j_call: TRBJ1-1
d_call: NA
cdr3_nt: TGTGCCAGCAGCTTAGATATGAACACTGAAGCTTTCTTT
cdr3_aa: CASSLDMNTEAFF

clone_size: NA
v_call: TRBV28
j_call: TRBJ1-5
d_call: NA
cdr3_nt: TGTGCCAGTAGTTTACCCAGTAATCAGCCCCAGCATTTT
cdr3_aa: CASSLPSNQPQHF

clone_size: NA
v_call: TRBV3-1/TRBV3-2
j_call: TRBJ1-2
d_call: TRBD1
cdr3_nt: TGTGCCAGCAGCCGTCTGGGACAGGGGAATGGCTACACCTTC
cdr3_aa: CASSRLGQGNGYTF

clone_size: NA
v_call: TRBV29-1
j_call: TRBJ2-7
d_call: TRBD2
cdr3_nt: TGCAGCGTTGCCCTCGGACTAGCGGGGAACTACGAGCAGTACTTC
cdr3_aa: CSVALGLAGNYEQYF

clone_size: NA
v_call: TRBV29-1
j_call: TRBJ2-2
d_call: TRBD1
cdr3_nt: TGCAGCGCTGGACAGGGTGAGACCGGGGAGCTGTTTTTT
cdr3_aa: CSAGQGETGELFF

clone_size: NA
v_call: TRBV28
j_call: TRBJ1-1
d_call: NA
cdr3_nt: TGTGCCAGCAGTACTCCGGGACAAAACACTGAAGCTTTCTTT
cdr3_aa: CASSTPGQNTEAFF

clone_size: NA
v_call: TRBV6-5
j_call: TRBJ1-2
d_call: TRBD1
cdr3_nt: TGTGCCAGCAGTTACTCGGAGGCAGGGGGTAACTATGGCTACACCTTC
cdr3_aa: CASSYSEAGGNYGYTF

clone_size: NA
v_call: TRBV7-9
j_call: TRBJ2-2
d_call: TRBD2
cdr3_nt: TGTGCCAGCAGCACTGTAGGTCTCCTAGCGGGGAACACCGGGGAGCTGTTTTTT
cdr3_aa: CASSTVGLLAGNTGELFF

clone_size: NA
v_call: TRBV6-6
j_call: TRBJ1-6
d_call: TRBD1
cdr3_nt: TGTGCCAGCAGTCCATACTTAACCCGGGACAGGGGTTCGTTCCCCCATAATTCACCCCTCCACTTT
cdr3_aa: CASSPYLTRDRGSFPHNSPLHF

clone_size: once
v_call: TRBV13
j_call: TRBJ2-7
d_call: TRBD1
cdr3_nt: TGTGCCAGCACGTGGGGACAGGGGGTATACGAGCAGTACTTC
cdr3_aa: CASTWGQGVYEQYF

clone_size: NA
v_call: TRBV15
j_call: TRBJ2-7
d_call: TRBD1
cdr3_nt: TGTGCCACCAGCAGAGGACAGGGGGCGCGCTACGAGCAGTACTTC
cdr3_aa: CATSRGQGARYEQYF

clone_size: NA
v_call: TRBV5-5
j_call: TRBJ1-4
d_call: NA
cdr3_nt: TGTGCCAGCAGCTTGGATGCGGGCGCAGGTGAAAAACTGTTTTTT
cdr3_aa: CASSLDAGAGEKLFF

clone_size: NA
v_call: TRBV5-1
j_call: TRBJ2-1
d_call: TRBD2
cdr3_nt: TGCGCCAGCAGCCCTCCGGGACTAGCGAGACAGCATGAGCAGTTCTTC
cdr3_aa: CASSPPGLARQHEQFF